This TCR beta chain is drawn from a study of T cell repertoires in cytomegalovirus infection. On the study more broadly: Researchers turned to recently identified HLA-C-restricted CMV epitopes as well as well-studied HLA-B-restricted ones.

TCRdb ran MiXCR on the reads and lists one entry per CDR3 protein. The sample lists roughly 120,000 distinct CDR3 sequences; about 30% were seen once. General observations from the study: CMV-specific TCR beta clonotypes restricted by HLA-C were the ones dominating the ex vivo response. Cumulative frequency (of public TCR beta family members) identified carriers of CMV plus the relevant HLA.

Germline CDR1 SGHRS, CDR2 YFSETQ. With 0 bases clipped from V and 5 bases from J, the junction kept 8 bases outside the gene matches. This CDR3 has 15 amino acids. On this clonotype: The antigen remains undetermined.

This receptor was obtained from a human donor in good health (CMV status not recorded). Some clones in this sample may be carry-over from other donors' samples. Sample: CD8+ T cells from cultured PBMCs, taken from culture after CMV antigen stimulation. V gene TRBV5-1 combines with J gene TRBJ2-7; 7 bases align to TRBD1. The CDR3 loop reads CASSLAVTGYDEQYF. The DNA for the CDR3 is TGCGCCAGCAGCTTGGCCGTGACAGGGTACGACGAGCAGTACTTC. The full variable domain, with the rest looked up from reference TRBV5-1 and TRBJ2-7, is KAGVTQTPRYLIKTRGQQVTLSCSPISGHRSVSWYQQTPGQGLQFLFEYFSETQRNKGNFPGRFSGRQFSNSRSEMNVSTLELGDSALYLCASSLAVTGYDEQYFGPGTRLTVT.